This T cell receptor beta chain was sequenced during a study of regulatory T cells in long-lasting Graves disease. The sample's time point: newly diagnosed GD, antithyroid drugs for less than 3 months. Construction of the TCR library relied on RNA isolated from PBMCs. It was by American Thyroid Association guidelines that Graves' disease was diagnosed. This clonotype has just a few counts. Germline CDR1 SEHNR, CDR2 FQNEAQ (reference sequence). J was trimmed by 14 bases and V by 2 bases; bases with no gene match: 5. The CDR3 has 12 residues. Researchers made TCR beta libraries by using iRepertoire HTBI primers and running Arm-PCR on CDR3 regions. Using its own MiXCR run on the multiplex PCR reads, TCRdb lists one record per CDR3 protein. The sample yields 400,000 to 500,000 distinct CDR3 sequences, 11% to 15% seen once. The same sample was also used in a study of T cells in Graves' hyperthyroidism and ophthalmopathy.

The chain uses TRBV7-9 and TRBJ2-1; 8 bases map to TRBD1. The receptor was derived from a woman aged 45-59 years with Graves disease. This specimen consisted of peripheral blood mononuclear cells (PBMCs), obtained at new diagnosis, from a patient treated with antithyroid drugs. CDR3 bases: TGTGCCAGCAGCTTACGACAGGGGAGCGAGTTCTTC. Translating it yields CASSLRQGSEFF.